This T cell receptor beta chain was sequenced in a study of T cell clones after liver transplantation. Overall study: Apart from a few HCV-positive recipients, transplants were for non-autoimmune, non-viral reasons. Subjects received no induction therapy and standard immunosuppression until randomization at 12-24 months post-transplant. Tolerance: complete withdrawal held at least one year, liver enzymes staying within twice normal.

V lost 6 bases and J 7 bases, leaving 22 bases between the germline ends. CDR3 length: 16 residues. The germline CDR1 and CDR2 sequences are SNHLY and FYNNEI. Proliferating CFSE-low MLR cells were sequenced to define alloreactive TCRbeta sequences. This clone is deemed large. Its target is unknown. Here immunoSEQ multiplex PCR was the method, and the copy in TCRdb shows in-frame clones only, minus some. Of fewer than 1,500 clones listed, less than 30% are singletons. J is TRBJ1-5 and V is TRBV2, with D possibly being TRBD1 (6 bases). Source material: CD8+ T cells from PBMCs cultured with third-party cells. The sequence came from a human patient who received a liver transplant. Some T cells may be transferred from the graft donor. CDR3 nucleotides: TGTGCCAGCAGACCCTCCATGACTACAGGGTCGCAGCCCCAGCATTTT. Its translation: CASRPSMTTGSQPQHF.